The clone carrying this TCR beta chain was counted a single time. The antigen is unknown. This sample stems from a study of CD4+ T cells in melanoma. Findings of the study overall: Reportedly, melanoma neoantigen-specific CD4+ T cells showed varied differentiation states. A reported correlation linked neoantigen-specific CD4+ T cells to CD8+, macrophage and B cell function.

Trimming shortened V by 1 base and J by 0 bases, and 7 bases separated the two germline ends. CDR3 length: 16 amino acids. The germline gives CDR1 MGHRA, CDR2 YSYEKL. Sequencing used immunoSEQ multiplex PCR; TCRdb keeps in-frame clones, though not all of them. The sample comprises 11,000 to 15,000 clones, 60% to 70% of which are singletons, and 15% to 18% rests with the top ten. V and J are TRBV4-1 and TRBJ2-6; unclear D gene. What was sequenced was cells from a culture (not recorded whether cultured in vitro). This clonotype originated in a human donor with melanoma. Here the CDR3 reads CASSQGPASGANVLTF. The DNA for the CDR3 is TGCGCCAGCAGCCAAGGTCCGGCCTCTGGGGCCAACGTCCTGACTTTC.